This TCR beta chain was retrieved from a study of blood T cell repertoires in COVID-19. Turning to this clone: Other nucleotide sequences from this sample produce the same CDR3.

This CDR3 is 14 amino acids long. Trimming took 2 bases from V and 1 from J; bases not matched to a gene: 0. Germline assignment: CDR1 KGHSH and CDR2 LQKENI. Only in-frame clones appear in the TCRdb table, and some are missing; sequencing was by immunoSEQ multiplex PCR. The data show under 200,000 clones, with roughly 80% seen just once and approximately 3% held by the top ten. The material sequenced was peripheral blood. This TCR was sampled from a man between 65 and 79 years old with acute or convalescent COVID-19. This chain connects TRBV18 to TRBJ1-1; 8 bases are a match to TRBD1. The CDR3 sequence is CASSPGQGNTEAFF. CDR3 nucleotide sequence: TGTGCCAGCTCACCAGGACAGGGGAACACTGAAGCTTTCTTT.